This T cell receptor (beta chain) was captured by sequencing in a study of T cells after yellow fever vaccination. This clonotype turned up a few times. This CDR3 has 13 amino acids. Germline V CDR1 and CDR2: LGHDT, YNNKEL (reference sequence). V was cut by 2 bases and J by 4 bases, with 6 bases left in between. TCRdb analysed the 5' RACE reads with MiXCR anew, one entry per CDR3 protein. There are hundreds of thousands of distinct CDR3 sequences in the sample; approximately 13% occur only once, and just under 15% lies in the top ten. The sample in question was PBMCs, obtained on the day of the yellow fever booster vaccination. The sequence came from a man aged 30 to 45 who received the YFV17D yellow fever vaccine. The V and J genes are TRBV3-1 and TRBJ2-1; weak D call: TRBD2 (5 bases). CDR3 loop: CASSQPGYNEQFF. As DNA, the CDR3 is TGTGCCAGCAGCCAACCGGGGTACAATGAGCAGTTCTTC.